These T cell receptor beta chains were read from a single sample in a study of blood T cell repertoires in COVID-19. TCRdb's copy holds only in-frame clones and misses some; the assay was immunoSEQ multiplex PCR. The table shows about 180,000 clones, with around 87% occurring only once. Sequenced material: peripheral blood. The receptor set was obtained from a man in his forties with active or convalescent COVID-19. Both conserved end residues are part of each CDR3. A D gene is named only where the DNA matches it firmly. Not all rows give a size; the values are once, few, many and, for expanded clones, a class.

CDR3aa: CASSRRTGTADTQYF; CDR3nt: TGTGCCAGCAGCCGGAGGACAGGGACAGCAGATACGCAGTATTTT; j_gene: TRBJ2-3; v_gene: TRBV3-1/TRBV3-2; abundance: .; d_gene: TRBD1
CDR3aa: CASSFGQGILYGYTF; CDR3nt: TGTGCCAGCAGCTTTGGACAGGGCATACTCTATGGCTACACCTTC; j_gene: TRBJ1-2; v_gene: TRBV7-9; abundance: once; d_gene: TRBD1
CDR3aa: CASSEPTSGGAKYEQYF; CDR3nt: TGTGCCAGCAGTGAACCGACTAGCGGGGGGGCTAAATACGAGCAGTACTTC; j_gene: TRBJ2-7; v_gene: TRBV2; abundance: .; d_gene: TRBD2
CDR3aa: CASSQKVQAGGREDTGELFF; CDR3nt: TGTGCCAGCAGCCAAAAAGTCCAAGCGGGGGGGCGCGAGGACACCGGGGAGCTGTTTTTT; j_gene: TRBJ2-2; v_gene: TRBV14; abundance: .; d_gene: TRBD2
CDR3aa: CAISVLASGLDEQFF; CDR3nt: TGTGCCATCAGTGTTCTGGCTAGCGGGTTGGATGAGCAGTTCTTC; j_gene: TRBJ2-1; v_gene: TRBV10-3; abundance: .; d_gene: TRBD2
CDR3aa: CASSPTSGVYNEQFF; CDR3nt: TGTGCCAGCAGCCCGACTAGCGGGGTATACAATGAGCAGTTCTTC; j_gene: TRBJ2-1; v_gene: TRBV9; abundance: .; d_gene: TRBD2
CDR3aa: CASGDGTGDYNEQFF; CDR3nt: TGCGCCAGCGGCGACGGGACAGGGGATTACAATGAGCAGTTCTTC; j_gene: TRBJ2-1; v_gene: TRBV5-1; abundance: once; d_gene: TRBD1
CDR3aa: CASSLSDGQGETQYF; CDR3nt: TGTGCCAGCAGTTTAAGTGATGGTCAGGGTGAGACCCAGTACTTC; j_gene: TRBJ2-5; v_gene: TRBV28; abundance: .; d_gene: .
CDR3aa: CATSSRDRAGAFF; CDR3nt: TGTGCCACCAGCTCCCGGGACAGGGCCGGAGCTTTCTTT; j_gene: TRBJ1-1; v_gene: TRBV15; abundance: .; d_gene: TRBD1
CDR3aa: CASSHTPGQTYSGNTIYF; CDR3nt: TGCGCCAGCAGTCATACTCCGGGACAGACGTACTCTGGAAACACCATATATTTT; j_gene: TRBJ1-3; v_gene: TRBV23-1; abundance: once; d_gene: TRBD1
CDR3aa: CASMRDRGSYEQYF; CDR3nt: TGTGCCAGCATGCGGGACAGGGGTTCCTACGAGCAGTACTTC; j_gene: TRBJ2-7; v_gene: TRBV2; abundance: .; d_gene: TRBD1
CDR3aa: CASTPEQGGGRGYTF; CDR3nt: TGCGCCAGCACCCCTGAGCAAGGGGGCGGCAGGGGCTACACCTTC; j_gene: TRBJ1-2; v_gene: TRBV5-1; abundance: once; d_gene: TRBD1
CDR3aa: CATSRDRAGGTEAFF; CDR3nt: TGTGCCACCAGCAGAGATCGAGCGGGGGGGACTGAAGCTTTCTTT; j_gene: TRBJ1-1; v_gene: TRBV15; abundance: once; d_gene: .
CDR3aa: CASSLDRAGYGYTF; CDR3nt: TGTGCCAGCAGCTTAGACAGGGCTGGCTATGGCTACACCTTC; j_gene: TRBJ1-2; v_gene: TRBV7-2; abundance: .; d_gene: .
CDR3aa: CASSLDAVSQETQYF; CDR3nt: TGCGCCAGCAGCTTGGATGCGGTGAGCCAAGAGACCCAGTACTTC; j_gene: TRBJ2-5; v_gene: TRBV5-1; abundance: .; d_gene: .
CDR3aa: CASSQDSPTSTITGELFF; CDR3nt: TGTGCCAGCAGCCAAGACTCCCCGACTAGCACAATCACCGGGGAGCTGTTTTTT; j_gene: TRBJ2-2; v_gene: TRBV4-2; abundance: .; d_gene: TRBD2
CDR3aa: CAWMSEEVYTF; CDR3nt: TGTGCCTGGATGTCGGAGGAGGTCTACACCTTC; j_gene: TRBJ1-2; v_gene: TRBV30; abundance: .; d_gene: .
CDR3aa: CASSLFKGGNQPQHF; CDR3nt: TGTGCCAGCAGCTTATTTAAGGGGGGCAATCAGCCCCAGCATTTT; j_gene: TRBJ1-5; v_gene: TRBV7-2; abundance: .; d_gene: .
CDR3aa: CASSELGEQASFF; CDR3nt: TGTGCCAGCAGTGAATTAGGGGAACAGGCTAGTTTTTTT; j_gene: TRBJ2-3; v_gene: TRBV25-1; abundance: .; d_gene: .
CDR3aa: CASSQRSGGSQETQYF; CDR3nt: TGTGCCAGCAGCCAAAGGAGCGGGGGATCCCAAGAGACCCAGTACTTC; j_gene: TRBJ2-5; v_gene: TRBV3-1/TRBV3-2; abundance: .; d_gene: TRBD2
CDR3aa: CASTVPGEFQPQHF; CDR3nt: TGTGCCAGTACGGTCCCAGGGGAATTTCAGCCCCAGCATTTT; j_gene: TRBJ1-5; v_gene: TRBV19; abundance: few; d_gene: .
CDR3aa: CSVDKVDSPPGVLNTEAFF; CDR3nt: TGCAGCGTTGATAAAGTGGACAGCCCGCCCGGTGTCCTAAACACTGAAGCTTTCTTT; j_gene: TRBJ1-1; v_gene: TRBV29-1; abundance: .; d_gene: .
CDR3aa: CAWSMGQGLGYTF; CDR3nt: TGTGCCTGGAGTATGGGACAGGGCCTTGGCTACACCTTC; j_gene: TRBJ1-2; v_gene: TRBV30; abundance: once; d_gene: TRBD1
CDR3aa: CASSLGQGLGEQYF; CDR3nt: TGTGCCAGCAGTTTAGGACAGGGTCTGGGCGAGCAGTACTTC; j_gene: TRBJ2-7; v_gene: TRBV28; abundance: .; d_gene: TRBD1
CDR3aa: CASSNPGTMRTEAFF; CDR3nt: TGTGCCAGCAGCAACCCCGGGACAATGCGCACTGAAGCTTTCTTT; j_gene: TRBJ1-1; v_gene: TRBV6-5; abundance: .; d_gene: .
CDR3aa: CASSTGTAPYEQYF; CDR3nt: TGCGCCAGCAGCACCGGGACAGCACCCTACGAGCAGTACTTC; j_gene: TRBJ2-7; v_gene: TRBV5-1; abundance: .; d_gene: TRBD1
CDR3aa: CASSYSDRSYNSPLHF; CDR3nt: TGTGCCAGCAGTTACTCCGACAGGTCCTATAATTCACCCCTCCACTTT; j_gene: TRBJ1-6; v_gene: TRBV6-5; abundance: few; d_gene: .
CDR3aa: CASSWGQGVEAFF; CDR3nt: TGCGCCAGCAGCTGGGGACAGGGTGTGGAAGCTTTCTTT; j_gene: TRBJ1-1; v_gene: TRBV5-1; abundance: .; d_gene: TRBD1
CDR3aa: CASSSGQATTYGYTF; CDR3nt: TGTGCCAGCAGCTCGGGACAGGCAACGACCTATGGCTACACCTTC; j_gene: TRBJ1-2; v_gene: TRBV7-3; abundance: few; d_gene: TRBD1
CDR3aa: CAWSTNSGNTIYF; CDR3nt: TGTGCCTGGAGTACAAACTCTGGAAACACCATATATTTT; j_gene: TRBJ1-3; v_gene: TRBV30; abundance: .; d_gene: .
CDR3aa: CASSLASGTGNTIYF; CDR3nt: TGTGCCAGCAGCTTGGCCTCAGGGACTGGAAACACCATATATTTT; j_gene: TRBJ1-3; v_gene: TRBV5-5; abundance: .; d_gene: .
CDR3aa: CASGLDLYPGTGDYNEQFF; CDR3nt: TGTGCTAGTGGTTTGGATCTCTACCCCGGGACAGGGGATTACAATGAGCAGTTCTTC; j_gene: TRBJ2-1; v_gene: TRBV12-5; abundance: .; d_gene: TRBD1
CDR3aa: CASSRTLGTRFIPLHF; CDR3nt: TGCGCCAGCAGCCGCACTCTCGGGACAAGATTCATCCCCCTCCACTTT; j_gene: TRBJ1-6; v_gene: TRBV4-1; abundance: .; d_gene: .
CDR3aa: CASSEALAGTEAFF; CDR3nt: TGTGCCAGCAGTGAAGCGCTTGCGGGGACTGAAGCTTTCTTT; j_gene: TRBJ1-1; v_gene: TRBV6-1; abundance: .; d_gene: .
CDR3aa: CSVMAQGATGELFF; CDR3nt: TGCAGCGTGATGGCACAGGGGGCAACCGGGGAGCTGTTTTTT; j_gene: TRBJ2-2; v_gene: TRBV29-1; abundance: .; d_gene: TRBD1
CDR3aa: CASRTGGGNQPQHF; CDR3nt: TGCGCCAGCAGGACAGGGGGCGGCAATCAGCCCCAGCATTTT; j_gene: TRBJ1-5; v_gene: TRBV10-1; abundance: .; d_gene: TRBD1
CDR3aa: CASSHRDNQETQYF; CDR3nt: TGTGCCAGCAGCCACCGGGACAATCAAGAGACCCAGTACTTC; j_gene: TRBJ2-5; v_gene: TRBV3-1/TRBV3-2; abundance: .; d_gene: .
CDR3aa: CASSPQGIQYQPQHF; CDR3nt: TGTGCCAGCAGTCCACAGGGGATCCAATATCAGCCCCAGCATTTT; j_gene: TRBJ1-5; v_gene: TRBV6-5; abundance: .; d_gene: TRBD1
CDR3aa: CASSLRLAGNTGELFF; CDR3nt: TGTGCCAGCAGCCTGCGACTAGCGGGGAACACCGGGGAGCTGTTTTTT; j_gene: TRBJ2-2; v_gene: TRBV4-2; abundance: many; d_gene: TRBD2
CDR3aa: CASSPGLIGYGYTF; CDR3nt: TGTGCCAGCAGCCCGGGACTAATAGGCTATGGCTACACCTTC; j_gene: TRBJ1-2; v_gene: TRBV6-5; abundance: .; d_gene: .
CDR3aa: CASSSTGSDQPQHF; CDR3nt: TGTGCCAGTAGTAGCACAGGGTCCGATCAGCCCCAGCATTTT; j_gene: TRBJ1-5; v_gene: TRBV19; abundance: .; d_gene: .
CDR3aa: CASSPLRVGSYNEQFF; CDR3nt: TGTGCCAGCTCGCCATTACGGGTGGGCTCCTACAATGAGCAGTTCTTC; j_gene: TRBJ2-1; v_gene: TRBV18; abundance: once; d_gene: .
CDR3aa: CASSMAGGRGGELFF; CDR3nt: TGTGCCAGCAGCATGGCGGGGGGGCGAGGCGGGGAGCTGTTTTTT; j_gene: TRBJ2-2; v_gene: TRBV28; abundance: .; d_gene: TRBD2